These 29 T cell receptor beta chains came from one sample sequenced in a study of cytomegalovirus exposure and HLA in healthy donors. Primers for the PCR totalled 60 Vbeta and 13 Jbeta. The assay was immunoSEQ multiplex PCR, and TCRdb's table has in-frame clones only and misses some. The table lists about 140,000 clones, more than 75% of them singletons. Sequences were obtained from PBMCs. The origin of the receptors is a female donor in good health and CMV-seronegative.

Only a few counts were recorded for this clone. The rearrangement joins TRBV5-6 to TRBJ2-1; 11 bases fit TRBD2. CDR1 and CDR2 (germline): SGHDT, YYEEEE. The CDR3 is 17 residues long. V gave up 3 bases and J gave up 7 bases; unmatched junction bases: 12. The CDR3 nucleotides are TGTGCCAGCAGCTCGGTCGAACTAGCGGGAGTGGGGAATGAGCAGTTCTTC. Protein sequence: CASSSVELAGVGNEQFF.

This clone was recorded a few times. The chain combines TRBV5-1 with TRBJ2-2; 8 bases match TRBD1. The CDR3 has 14 amino acids. Germline CDR1 reads SGHRS; CDR2 reads YFSETQ. V dropped 6 bases and J dropped 1; count of bases not matched to a gene: 2. The CDR3 DNA follows: TGCGCCAGCAACAGGGGGAGGAACACCGGGGAGCTGTTTTTT. Protein product: CASNRGRNTGELFF.

The chain couples TRBV5-4 to TRBJ2-3; 9 nucleotides align to TRBD2. Per germline, CDR1 SGHNT and CDR2 YYREEE (reference sequence). CDR3 length: 17 amino acids. J lost 0 bases, V lost 4 bases, and 9 bases had no gene match. The DNA of the CDR3 is TGTGCCAGCAGCCCGGGGAGCGGGGGGCTTAGCACAGATACGCAGTATTTT. This translates into CASSPGSGGLSTDTQYF.

This clone was seen more than once but under ten times. The chain carries TRBV30 and TRBJ2-1, with 7 bases identical to TRBD2. The V gene end was trimmed by 3 bases and the J gene end by 3 bases; junction bases not matched to a gene: 11. Looked up from germline, CDR1 is GTSNPN and CDR2 is SVGIG (reference sequence). CDR3 size: 16 residues. CDR3 amino acids: CAWRGGEPGNYNEQFF. In nucleotides, the CDR3 is TGTGCCTGGAGGGGGGGGGAGCCGGGAAACTACAATGAGCAGTTCTTC.

The gene calls are TRBV7-9 and TRBJ2-3; TRBD2 aligns across 15 bases. After removal of 5 bases from V and 8 bases from J, the junction contained 11 bases not matched to a gene. This CDR3 is built from 17 residues. From germline, CDR1 is SEHNR and CDR2 FQNEAQ (reference sequence). In DNA, the CDR3 is TGTGCCAGCAGCCCCAGGACTAGCGGGGGGGATTCGAGTACGCAGTATTTT. Translation: CASSPRTSGGDSSTQYF. Full variable domain (missing parts from reference TRBV7-9 and TRBJ2-3): DTGVSQNPRHKITKRGQNVTFRCDPISEHNRLYWYRQTLGQGPEFLTYFQNEAQLEKSRLLSDRFSAERPKGSFSTLEIQRTEQGDSAMYLCASSPRTSGGDSSTQYFGPGTRLTVL.

The chain is built from TRBV5-6 and TRBJ2-3; 8 nucleotides match TRBD1. The V segment lost 1 base and the J segment 6 bases; nucleotides outside the gene matches: 10. The V gene's germline CDR1 is SGHDT and CDR2 YYEEEE. The CDR3 covers 16 residues. The CDR3 coding sequence is TGTGCCAGCAGCTTGTCTCCCCGGACAGGGATGGATACGCAGTATTTT. Protein: CASSLSPRTGMDTQYF.

V is TRBV11-2 and J is TRBJ2-7, with D unresolved. Trimming left V 0 bases short and J 2 bases short, with 8 bases between. Germline values: CDR1 SGHAT, CDR2 FQNNGV. CDR3 length equals 14 residues. CDR3 nucleotides: TGTGCCAGCAGCTTAGAATTTGGCCCCTACGAGCAGTACTTC. Its translation: CASSLEFGPYEQYF.

The chain couples TRBV7-8 to TRBJ2-1; 12 bases match TRBD2. V was pared by 5 bases and J by 7 bases, with 12 bases of the junction left unmatched. Germline CDR1 and CDR2: SGHVS and FQNEAQ. The CDR3 has 17 residues. CDR3 DNA sequence: TGTGCCAGCAGCCCACGGACTAGCGGGACCTATGAGAATGAGCAGTTCTTC. It translates to CASSPRTSGTYENEQFF.

The V gene is TRBV15, the J gene TRBJ1-1; 9 bases map to TRBD1. Looked up from germline, CDR1 is LNHNV and CDR2 is YYDKDF (reference sequence). CDR3 length: 16 residues. With V trimmed by 0 bases and J by 3 bases, 5 bases remained unmatched. The CDR3 region is CATSRDRDRVDTEAFF. CDR3 DNA: TGTGCCACCAGCAGAGATCGGGACAGGGTGGACACTGAAGCTTTCTTT.

The chain joins TRBV5-1 to TRBJ2-7; 10 bases agree with TRBD2. CDR1 is SGHRS and CDR2 is YFSETQ in the germline V gene. V was clipped by 0 bases and J by 1 base; unmatched bases: 7. CDR3 length: 17 amino acids. In nucleotides, the CDR3 is TGCGCCAGCAGCTTGGCGCCTCTTAGCGGGGGGTCCTACGAGCAGTACTTC. It encodes CASSLAPLSGGSYEQYF.

The chain links TRBV5-1 to TRBJ1-2; D is unclear. The V gene lost 3 bases and the J gene lost 2 bases, with 11 bases spanning the gap. The germline CDR1 and CDR2 sequences are SGHRS and YFSETQ. The CDR3 loop spans 14 amino acids. In DNA form, the CDR3 reads TGCGCCAGCAGCTCCCCACTAGGGAACTATGGCTACACCTTC. Protein product: CASSSPLGNYGYTF.

This sequence joins TRBV2 and TRBJ2-1, with 9 nucleotides matching TRBD1. This CDR3 has 15 residues. The trim removed 2 bases at V and 10 bases at J, leaving 9 bases unmatched. Germline CDR1 SNHLY, CDR2 FYNNEI. In nucleotides, the CDR3 is TGTGCCAGCAGTGAATATGGGGACAGGGACCGGGAGCAGTTCTTC. It specifies CASSEYGDRDREQFF.

The chain has TRBV2 and TRBJ2-1; D gene ambiguous. Germline values: CDR1 SNHLY, CDR2 FYNNEI. V lost 6 bases and J lost 1, with 10 bases in between. The CDR3 is made up of 14 amino acids. The CDR3 nucleotides read TGTGCCAGCAGCCTAAAGAGGTCCTACAATGAGCAGTTCTTC. Encoded protein: CASSLKRSYNEQFF.

The rearrangement joins TRBV5-4 to TRBJ1-2; a weak D match, TRBD1 (6 bases). This CDR3 is 13 amino acids long. In germline, CDR1 is SGHNT, CDR2 YYREEE (reference sequence). V was shortened by 4 bases and J by 8 bases, with 15 bases between the two germline ends. CDR3 DNA: TGTGCCAGCAGCCACCCTGACAGGCACGGCTACACCTTC. Protein: CASSHPDRHGYTF.

The chain combines TRBV7-6 with TRBJ1-4, with D possibly TRBD1 on 5 matching bases. CDR3 length: 16 residues. V dropped 1 base and J dropped 3 bases, with 12 bases sitting between them. The V gene's germline CDR1 is SGHVS and CDR2 FNYEAQ. CDR3 nucleotide sequence: TGTGCCAGCAGCTTAGTCGTCAGGGAGGCTAATGAAAAACTGTTTTTT. Its protein product is CASSLVVREANEKLFF.

The rearrangement uses TRBV7-2 and TRBJ2-3; the D is unclear. The CDR3 is 12 residues long. V was pared by 3 bases and J by 6 bases, with 7 bases between. Germline V gene sequence: CDR1 SGHTA, CDR2 FQGNSA. The CDR3 sequence is CASSFLPDTQYF. CDR3 DNA: TGTGCCAGCAGCTTTCTCCCGGATACGCAGTATTTT.

As concerns this clone: The sample carries other DNA sequences with the same CDR3. This chain uses TRBV18 with TRBJ2-7; TRBD1 matches at 8 bases. Per the germline V gene, CDR1 is KGHSH and CDR2 is LQKENI. CDR3 length: 14 residues. V gave up 3 bases and J gave up 3 bases; unmatched junction bases: 4. CDR3 residues: CASSPGGQGYEQYF. In DNA, the CDR3 is TGTGCCAGCTCACCGGGAGGACAGGGCTACGAGCAGTACTTC.

This rearrangement joins TRBV6-5 to TRBJ2-1; 8 bases match TRBD1. Germline values: CDR1 MNHEY, CDR2 SVGAGI. The CDR3 has 13 residues. The V gene end was trimmed by 11 bases and the J gene end by 2 bases; junction bases not matched to a gene: 5. The CDR3 DNA reads as TGTGCCGTTAAACAGGGGGCCTACAATGAGCAGTTCTTC. This encodes CAVKQGAYNEQFF.

J is TRBJ2-7 and V is TRBV4-1; 7 bases fit TRBD1. The CDR3 spans 16 residues. Trimming at V came to 3 bases and at J to 2 bases, leaving 10 bases not matched to a gene. CDR1 and CDR2 (germline): MGHRA, YSYEKL. The CDR3 spells CASSQRTTGRAYEQYF. The CDR3 DNA is TGCGCCAGCAGCCAGCGGACGACAGGGCGCGCCTACGAGCAGTACTTC.

The rearrangement uses TRBV7-2 and TRBJ2-5, with D possibly being TRBD2 (5 bases). V was cut by 6 bases and J by 5 bases, with 10 bases left in between. Germline V CDR1 and CDR2: SGHTA, FQGNSA. The CDR3 has 12 residues. CDR3 sequence (DNA): TGTGCCAGCAGAATGTCTAGCGAGACCCAGTACTTC. Encoded protein: CASRMSSETQYF.

This rearrangement joins TRBV7-8 to TRBJ1-2; 10 nucleotides line up with TRBD1. The J segment lost 6 bases and the V segment lost 5 bases, leaving 3 bases of the junction unmatched. Germline V lookup: CDR1 SGHVS, CDR2 FQNEAQ. This CDR3 has 13 amino acids. In DNA form, the CDR3 reads TGTGCCAGCAGCGGGGACAGGGGAAATGGCTACACCTTC. It is translated as CASSGDRGNGYTF.

The gene calls are TRBV9 and TRBJ2-3; no clear D. CDR1 is SGDLS and CDR2 is YYNGEE in the germline V gene. This CDR3 contains 12 residues. The V and J ends lost 1 base and 6 bases respectively, with 6 bases between them. The CDR3 DNA reads TGTGCCAGCAGCGTATTCGCGGATACGCAGTATTTT. This gives the protein CASSVFADTQYF.

Here the CDR3 reads CASSLGQAGNTIYF. Written as DNA, the CDR3 is TGTGCCAGCAGCTTGGGGCAGGCTGGAAACACCATATATTTT. V usage is TRBV5-4 and J usage is TRBJ1-3, with no clear D. V dropped 0 bases and J dropped 2 bases, with 6 bases sitting between them. The CDR3 contains 14 residues. Germline V gene data show CDR1 as SGHNT and CDR2 as YYREEE (reference sequence). The full variable domain, its missing parts supplied by reference TRBV5-4 and TRBJ1-3, is ETGVTQSPTHLIKTRGQQVTLRCSSQSGHNTVSWYQQALGQGPQFIFQYYREEENGRGNFPPRFSGLQFPNYSSELNVNALELDDSALYLCASSLGQAGNTIYFGEGSWLTVV.

The V call is TRBV7-6, the J call TRBJ2-1; 9 bases match TRBD1. This CDR3 is 15 amino acids long. V lost 2 bases, J lost 4 bases, and 3 bases stayed unmatched. Germline lookup yields CDR1 SGHVS and CDR2 FNYEAQ. The CDR3 loop is CASSLNGQGYNEQFF. The CDR3 DNA sequence: TGTGCCAGCAGCTTAAATGGACAGGGGTACAATGAGCAGTTCTTC. Using reference TRBV7-6 and TRBJ2-1 for the parts outside the CDR3, the full variable domain is GAGVSQSPRYKVTKRGQDVALRCDPISGHVSLYWYRQALGQGPEFLTYFNYEAQQDKSGLPNDRFSAERPEGSISTLTIQRTEQRDSAMYRCASSLNGQGYNEQFFGPGTRLTVL.

The chain has TRBV4-3 and TRBJ1-2; weak D call: TRBD1 (5 bases). The germline V gene encodes CDR1 LGHNA and CDR2 YSLEER. The CDR3 loop spans 13 amino acids. V was pared by 4 bases and J by 5 bases, with 11 bases between. CDR3 nucleotides: TGCGCCAGCAGCCTCACCCGGGGGTATGGCTACACCTTC. As protein: CASSLTRGYGYTF.

This rearrangement joins TRBV10-2 to TRBJ1-4; D is perhaps TRBD1 (6 bases). The length of the CDR3 is 14 residues. Looked up from germline, CDR1 is WSHSY and CDR2 is SAAADI. The V and J ends lost 6 bases and 8 bases respectively, with 16 bases between them. The CDR3 here is CASRPGGRGEKLFF. In nucleotides, the CDR3 is TGCGCCAGCAGACCAGGTGGCAGGGGCGAAAAACTGTTTTTT.

This chain connects TRBV5-4 to TRBJ2-5, with D tentatively TRBD2 (5 bases). Germline CDR1 and CDR2: SGHNT and YYREEE (reference sequence). CDR3 length: 14 amino acids. V lost 0 bases and J lost 0, with 6 bases in between. CDR3 amino acids: CASSLVSDQETQYF. The CDR3 DNA reads TGTGCCAGCAGCTTGGTTAGCGACCAAGAGACCCAGTACTTC.

This chain uses TRBV9 with TRBJ2-1; 9 positions agree with TRBD2. The CDR3 sequence is 15 residues long. The germline gives CDR1 SGDLS, CDR2 YYNGEE. With 0 bases clipped from V and 8 bases from J, the junction kept 6 bases outside the gene matches. CDR3 residues: CASSVGGSGGYEQFF. The DNA of the CDR3 is TGTGCCAGCAGCGTAGGTGGTAGCGGGGGTTATGAGCAGTTCTTC.

V and J are TRBV30 and TRBJ2-1; 7 positions match TRBD2. This CDR3 region has 15 residues. Germline CDR1 and CDR2: GTSNPN and SVGIG (reference sequence). The V segment lost 3 bases and the J segment 3 bases; nucleotides outside the gene matches: 8. CDR3 bases: TGTGCCTGGAGCCGTGGGCTAGCGGACTACAATGAGCAGTTCTTC. This translates into CAWSRGLADYNEQFF.